The 11 T cell receptor beta chains below come from one sample, sequenced in a study of blood T cells in healthy people across ages. A second PCR, run for 7 to 11 cycles, used a sample-barcoded 5' primer plus a J-beta primer mix. TCRdb called the 5' RACE reads again in MiXCR, with one record for every CDR3 protein. Of over a million distinct CDR3 sequences listed, under 45% are singletons. Sequenced input: blood. The receptor source for this set is a woman aged 55-69 years in good health.

The chain carries TRBV27 and TRBJ2-5, with D hard to call. The J call could be wrong; TRBJ2-7 is a better fit for the DNA end. Germline-derived CDR1 and CDR2 are MNHEY and SMNVEV (reference sequence). The CDR3 runs 12 residues. The CDR3 bases are TGTGCCAGCAGGATTTCCTGGGGCGAGCAGTACTTC. It is translated as CASRISWGEQYF.

The chain recombines TRBV10-1 with TRBJ2-7; D may correspond to TRBD1 or TRBD2 (6 bases each). V was cut by 6 bases and J by 1 base, with 16 bases left in between. The CDR3 runs 15 residues. Germline V CDR1 and CDR2: WNHNN, SYGVQD (reference sequence). The CDR3 spells CASRTCGTRSYEQYF. The CDR3 DNA follows: TGCGCCAGCAGGACCTGCGGGACAAGGTCCTACGAGCAGTACTTC.

This clonotype was seen just once. The V and J genes are TRBV11-3 and TRBJ2-4; D is unresolved. The J call is doubtful: the DNA matches TRBJ2-5 better. The CDR3 extends over 13 amino acids. Germline CDR1 SGHNT, CDR2 YENEEA. The CDR3 bases are TGTGCCAGCAGCTCCACGATTCTGGAGACCCAGTACTTC. It translates to CASSSTILETQYF.

This clonotype was seen more than once but under ten times. The CDR3 sequence: CASSKGRGAPYEQYF. In DNA form, the CDR3 reads TGTGCCAGCAGCAAAGGGCGGGGGGCCCCCTACGAGCAGTACTTC. The chain combines TRBV6-1 with TRBJ2-7; 8 nucleotides match TRBD2. CDR1 MNHNS and CDR2 SASEGT come from the germline V gene. Trimming took 6 bases from V and 2 from J; bases not matched to a gene: 9. CDR3 length: 15 residues.

The rearrangement joins TRBV20-1 to TRBJ1-2, with no clear D. The CDR3 has 14 amino acids. Germline V gene lookup returns CDR1 DFQATT and CDR2 SNEGSKA (reference sequence). Trimming removed 0 bases from V and 0 bases from J, with 8 bases in between. CDR3 residues: CSARDPAANYGYTF. The CDR3 DNA reads as TGCAGTGCTAGAGACCCCGCAGCTAACTATGGCTACACCTTC.

Only a few counts were recorded for this clonotype. This chain joins TRBV11-2 and TRBJ2-4; 7 bases agree with TRBD1. Germline trimming cut 1 base from V and 6 bases from J; bases unmatched to any gene: 6. This CDR3 spans 15 amino acids. Germline V gene lookup returns CDR1 SGHAT and CDR2 FQNNGV. CDR3 DNA sequence: TGTGCCAGCAGCTTAGTACAGGGGCCAGGAAACATTCAGTACTTC. The encoded protein is CASSLVQGPGNIQYF.

The rearrangement joins TRBV20-1 to TRBJ2-7; D is uncertain. The germline V gene encodes CDR1 DFQATT and CDR2 SNEGSKA (reference sequence). Trimming took 1 base from V and 6 from J, leaving 13 bases between them. This CDR3 spans 13 amino acids. CDR3 sequence: CSARAATNSEQYF. The CDR3 DNA is TGCAGTGCTAGAGCCGCAACTAATAGCGAGCAGTACTTC.

This clonotype was detected only a few times. V and J are TRBV7-9 and TRBJ2-7; 7 bases fit TRBD2. This CDR3 has 13 residues. Trimming at V came to 5 bases and at J to 7 bases, leaving 8 bases not matched to a gene. CDR1 and CDR2 from the germline V gene are SEHNR and FQNEAQ (reference sequence). The CDR3, as DNA: TGTGCCAGCAGCCTCGGGGGGACCTGGGAGCAGTACTTC. Its protein is CASSLGGTWEQYF. The variable domain in full, completed from reference TRBV7-9 and TRBJ2-7, reads DTGVSQNPRHKITKRGQNVTFRCDPISEHNRLYWYRQTLGQGPEFLTYFQNEAQLEKSRLLSDRFSAERPKGSFSTLEIQRTEQGDSAMYLCASSLGGTWEQYFGPGTRLTVT.

This rearrangement joins TRBV27 to TRBJ2-2; D gene uncertain. Germline CDR1 is MNHEY and CDR2 is SMNVEV (reference sequence). The CDR3 loop spans 15 amino acids. V was shortened by 3 bases and J by 2 bases, with 10 bases between the two germline ends. The CDR3 DNA follows: TGTGCCAGCAGTTTTCGGAAGATCAACACCGGGGAGCTGTTTTTT. It translates to CASSFRKINTGELFF.

This clonotype was recorded only once. The rearrangement joins TRBV15 to TRBJ1-2; 9 bases agree with TRBD1. J was trimmed by 7 bases and V by 3 bases; bases with no gene match: 6. CDR1 is LNHNV and CDR2 is YYDKDF in the germline V gene (reference sequence). This CDR3 has 14 amino acids. For the CDR3, the DNA is TGTGCCACCAGCAGGAAGGGACAGGGAGGTGGCTACACCTTC. This encodes CATSRKGQGGGYTF.

There are a few counts of this clonotype. The CDR3 coding sequence is TGTGCCAGCACCCGCCAGGGGGCGAGGGATACGCAGTATTTT. Translated: CASTRQGARDTQYF. This rearrangement joins TRBV27 to TRBJ2-3, with TRBD1 matching 8 bases. Germline-derived CDR1 and CDR2 are MNHEY and SMNVEV (reference sequence). The junction had 9 bases not matched to a gene; V was cut back by 7 bases and J by 6 bases. The CDR3 runs to 14 residues.